The clone carrying this T cell receptor beta chain has a count of ten or more. The data derive from a study of T-cell reconstitution after alpha-beta-depleted transplantation in children. V lost 1 base to trimming and J lost 8 bases, with 11 bases between them. Germline values: CDR1 MNHNS, CDR2 SASEGT. The CDR3 runs 13 residues. Unique molecular identifiers were built into the TCRbeta library. One entry per CDR3 protein, called by TCRdb with MiXCR from the PCR reads. The sample gives over 400,000 distinct CDR3 sequences, around 13% of which show up once; about 5.4% is in the top ten. This chain joins TRBV6-1 and TRBJ1-1, with D unclear. Sequencing was performed on PBMCs from the stem cell graft donor, taken from the stem cell graft. The TCR comes from a human donor who donated a stem cell graft to a child with combined immunodeficiency. The CDR3 loop reads CASSEGAVREAFF. Written as DNA, the CDR3 is TGTGCCAGCAGTGAAGGGGCGGTTAGGGAAGCTTTCTTT.